The 26 T cell receptor beta chains reported below all come from one sample, sequenced in a study of shared clonotypes between healthy human individuals. Using immunoSEQ multiplex PCR, the repertoire was profiled, and TCRdb retains in-frame clones only, with some absent. The table records some 2.3 million clones, approximately 95% of them present only once. The source material was naive CD4+ T cells from PBMCs. Indicated subset: CD45RA+ positively selected. Receptor source: a man between 18 and 29 years old in good health. Some clones in this sample may be carry-over from other donors' samples.

On this clone: Other DNA sequences in this specimen translate into the identical CDR3. V gene TRBV18 combines with J gene TRBJ2-7; 7 nucleotides line up with TRBD2. This CDR3 is built from 14 residues. Trimming took 3 bases from V and 2 from J; bases not matched to a gene: 4. Germline CDR1 is KGHSH and CDR2 is LQKENI. The CDR3 is CASSPGAGAYEQYF. CDR3 in DNA: TGTGCCAGCTCACCGGGCGCGGGGGCCTACGAGCAGTACTTC.

As to this clone: The sample has other DNA sequences that encode this CDR3 too. The CDR3 region has the DNA TGCAGTGCAGGGGTCCTCGACGAGCAGTACTTC. Translated: CSAGVLDEQYF. The V and J genes are TRBV20-1 and TRBJ2-7; tentative D call: TRBD1 (5 bases). The V gene lost 6 bases and the J gene lost 5 bases, with 11 bases spanning the gap. Germline V gene sequence: CDR1 DFQATT, CDR2 SNEGSKA (reference sequence). The CDR3 consists of 11 residues.

The V gene is TRBV5-5, the J gene TRBJ2-1, with 11 positions matching TRBD2. The germline V gene encodes CDR1 SGHKS and CDR2 YYEKEE (reference sequence). V lost 3 bases and J lost 4; bases outside the gene matches: 6. This CDR3 has 16 amino acids. The CDR3, as DNA: TGTGCCAGCAGCTCTACCGGGACTAGCGGATACAATGAGCAGTTCTTC. This codes for CASSSTGTSGYNEQFF.

V and J are TRBV25-1 and TRBJ1-6; 7 bases are shared with TRBD1. The CDR3 has 14 residues. Germline-derived CDR1 and CDR2 are MGHDK and SYGVNS. Germline trimming cut 8 bases from V and 7 bases from J; bases unmatched to any gene: 8. CDR3 DNA: TGTGCCAGCGCGAAGACAGGGTCCAATTCACCCCTCCACTTT. Its translation: CASAKTGSNSPLHF.

This chain joins TRBV19 and TRBJ1-5; TRBD1 is a possible D gene (5 bases). Germline-derived CDR1 and CDR2 are LNHDA and SQIVND (reference sequence). Trimming stripped 3 bases from V and 1 base from J, with 16 bases between. The CDR3 loop spans 17 amino acids. This CDR3 reads CASSILPGPGSNQPQHF. The CDR3, as DNA: TGTGCCAGTAGTATTCTTCCGGGTCCAGGGAGCAATCAGCCCCAGCATTTT.

The chain joins TRBV7-9 to TRBJ2-5; D might be TRBD2 (5 bases). With 2 bases removed from V and 2 bases from J, the gap between germline ends came to 15 bases. Germline V gene lookup returns CDR1 SEHNR and CDR2 FQNEAQ (reference sequence). CDR3 length equals 16 residues. CDR3 amino acids: CASSLPRGVTQETQYF. The CDR3 DNA follows: TGTGCCAGCAGCTTACCTCGGGGAGTTACTCAAGAGACCCAGTACTTC.

The J gene is TRBJ1-6, the V gene TRBV27; no firm D call. V shed 5 bases and J shed 4 bases, with 6 bases lying between them. The CDR3 has 13 amino acids. Germline-derived CDR1 and CDR2 are MNHEY and SMNVEV (reference sequence). The CDR3 here is CASSLVYNSPLHF. The CDR3 DNA is TGTGCCAGCAGTCTCGTTTATAATTCACCCCTCCACTTT.

The chain employs TRBV28 and TRBJ1-2; 9 bases are a match to TRBD1. CDR1 is MDHEN, CDR2 SYDVKM, per germline. With V trimmed by 10 bases and J by 4 bases, 4 bases remained unmatched. The CDR3 consists of 12 residues. CDR3 sequence reads: CATGQGAYGYTF. The CDR3 coding sequence is TGTGCCACGGGACAGGGCGCCTATGGCTACACCTTC.

This clone appeared a single time. The V and J genes are TRBV5-4 and TRBJ2-1; TRBD2 aligns across 8 bases. V shed 1 base, J shed 9 bases, and the junction held 6 bases outside the gene matches. The CDR3 runs 14 residues. CDR1 and CDR2 from the germline V gene are SGHNT and YYREEE (reference sequence). Written as DNA, the CDR3 is TGTGCCAGCAGCTTGCGACGGGGGGGGACTGAGCAGTTCTTC. Protein sequence: CASSLRRGGTEQFF.

The rearrangement links TRBV7-3 to TRBJ1-5; TRBD1 matches at 7 bases. In germline, CDR1 is SGHTA, CDR2 FQGTGA. J was trimmed by 5 bases and V by 4 bases; bases with no gene match: 8. The CDR3 covers 15 residues. CDR3 in amino acids: CASSSPGQRYQPQHF. DNA of the CDR3: TGTGCCAGCAGCTCACCGGGACAGCGTTATCAGCCCCAGCATTTT.

The chain is built from TRBV28 and TRBJ1-5, with D hard to call. Germline V CDR1 and CDR2: MDHEN, SYDVKM. This CDR3 contains 15 residues. V lost 5 bases and J lost 2, with 13 bases in between. The CDR3 protein is CASSPRQARNQPQHF. CDR3 DNA sequence: TGTGCCAGCAGTCCCCGCCAGGCTCGCAATCAGCCCCAGCATTTT. Variable domain in full (rest from reference TRBV28 and TRBJ1-5): DVKVTQSSRYLVKRTGEKVFLECVQDMDHENMFWYRQDPGLGLRLIYFSYDVKMKEKGDIPEGYSVSREKKERFSLILESASTNQTSMYLCASSPRQARNQPQHFGDGTRLSIL.

The chain has TRBV5-6 and TRBJ1-4; the D is unclear. Germline V gives CDR1 SGHDT, CDR2 YYEEEE. The CDR3 length is 14 residues. The germline V and J ends were trimmed by 0 bases and 8 bases, with 11 bases remaining between them. CDR3 DNA sequence: TGTGCCAGCAGCTTGGCGCAGAGGGCGGAAAAACTGTTTTTT. Its translation is CASSLAQRAEKLFF.

This chain links TRBV28 with TRBJ1-1, with D possibly TRBD1 on 5 matching bases. CDR3 length: 14 amino acids. With 3 bases removed from V and 6 bases from J, the gap between germline ends came to 14 bases. Germline V gives CDR1 MDHEN, CDR2 SYDVKM. The CDR3 region is CASSLLLDRAEAFF. DNA of the CDR3: TGTGCCAGCAGTTTGCTACTCGACAGAGCTGAAGCTTTCTTT.

V gene TRBV11-2 combines with J gene TRBJ2-1, with D unclear. This CDR3 contains 12 residues. The ends were cut back, 0 bases at V and 6 bases at J, with 3 bases in the middle. CDR1 is SGHAT and CDR2 is FQNNGV in the germline V gene. The CDR3 region has the DNA TGTGCCAGCAGCTTAGATACCAATGAGCAGTTCTTC. This translates into CASSLDTNEQFF.

On this clone itself: Other nucleotide sequences in the sample specify the same CDR3. This chain links TRBV7-3 with TRBJ2-1; possible D gene TRBD1, 7 bases. Between the trimmed V and J ends, which lost 0 bases and 3 bases, there was a span of 9 bases. The length of the CDR3 is 15 residues. Germline assignment: CDR1 SGHTA and CDR2 FQGTGA. The CDR3 reads CASSLTRDSYNEQFF. As DNA, the CDR3 is TGTGCCAGCAGCTTAACGCGGGACAGCTACAATGAGCAGTTCTTC.

The chain carries TRBV2 and TRBJ2-1; 8 nucleotides line up with TRBD1. V dropped 7 bases and J dropped 7; count of bases not matched to a gene: 9. Germline CDR1 is SNHLY and CDR2 is FYNNEI. CDR3 length: 14 amino acids. For the CDR3, the DNA is TGTGCCAGCATTCCCGGGACAGGTATGAATGAGCAGTTCTTC. It is translated as CASIPGTGMNEQFF.

A single count supports this clone. Other nucleotide sequences in the sample specify the same CDR3. The chain uses TRBV29-1 and TRBJ1-2; D perhaps matches TRBD1 (6 bases). Germline V lookup: CDR1 SQVTM, CDR2 ANQGSEA. V dropped 3 bases and J dropped 4 bases, with 15 bases sitting between them. This CDR3 is built from 14 residues. The CDR3 bases are TGCAGCGTTGAGAGGGGAGCAGGGGCCTATGGCTACACCTTC. This translates into CSVERGAGAYGYTF.

V gene TRBV9 combines with J gene TRBJ2-1, with TRBD2 identical over 15 bases. The CDR3 contains 15 residues. The ends lost 3 bases at V and 9 bases at J; junction bases unmatched: 4. The germline CDR1 and CDR2 sequences are SGDLS and YYNGEE. Written as DNA, the CDR3 is TGTGCCAGCAGCGGTGGACTAGCGGGAGGGCCTGAGCAGTTCTTC. It specifies CASSGGLAGGPEQFF.

This clone was seen only once. This chain uses TRBV9 with TRBJ2-1, with TRBD2 identical over 11 bases. CDR1 and CDR2 from the germline V gene are SGDLS and YYNGEE. The CDR3 covers 15 residues. V shed 3 bases and J 9 bases; nucleotides not matched to a gene: 8. The CDR3 spells CASSGIAGGPAEQFF. CDR3 bases: TGTGCCAGCAGCGGCATAGCGGGAGGGCCCGCTGAGCAGTTCTTC.

Here the CDR3 DNA reads TGTGCCACCAAAGTCCAGGGAATTGTCAATTCACCCCTCCACTTT. As protein: CATKVQGIVNSPLHF. The gene calls are TRBV28 and TRBJ1-6; D possibly corresponds to TRBD1 (5 bases). Trimming stripped 10 bases from V and 7 bases from J, with 20 bases between. In germline, CDR1 is MDHEN, CDR2 SYDVKM. The length of the CDR3 is 15 residues.

The CDR3 region is CASSLVGGPYEQYF. The DNA for the CDR3 is TGTGCCAGCAGTTTAGTGGGCGGCCCCTACGAGCAGTACTTC. The chain links TRBV28 to TRBJ2-7; D uncertain. The CDR3 spans 14 residues. The ends were cut back, 2 bases at V and 2 bases at J, with 10 bases in the middle. Germline CDR1 and CDR2: MDHEN and SYDVKM.

Notes on this clone: Additional DNA sequences in this sample encode the identical CDR3. V usage is TRBV2 and J usage is TRBJ1-1; 7 bases line up with TRBD1. This CDR3 is built from 13 residues. J lost 1 base, V lost 8 bases, and 4 bases had no gene match. CDR1 is SNHLY, CDR2 FYNNEI, per germline. The CDR3 region is CASRRQGNTEAFF. CDR3 sequence (DNA): TGTGCCAGCCGCCGACAGGGGAACACTGAAGCTTTCTTT.

In its sample, this clone was seen once. The chain carries TRBV11-2 and TRBJ2-2, with 9 positions matching TRBD1. The trim removed 5 bases at V and 6 bases at J, leaving 10 bases unmatched. Germline loops: CDR1 SGHAT, CDR2 FQNNGV. The CDR3 spans 16 residues. CDR3 sequence reads: CASSRQGQGISGELFF. As DNA, the CDR3 is TGTGCCAGCAGCCGACAGGGACAGGGAATCTCCGGGGAGCTGTTTTTT.

On this clone: The same CDR3 can be traced to other DNA sequences in this sample. J is TRBJ2-5 and V is TRBV7-8; possibly TRBD1 or TRBD2 for D (6 bases each). The CDR3 covers 14 residues. Trimming left V 5 bases short and J 5 bases short, with 15 bases between. Germline loops: CDR1 SGHVS, CDR2 FQNEAQ. In DNA form, the CDR3 reads TGTGCCAGCAGCCCTACGGGGGCCGGGGAGACCCAGTACTTC. Its protein product is CASSPTGAGETQYF.

To note about this clone: Within the sample, other DNA sequences also encode this same CDR3. The CDR3 spells CATSRVGNTEAFF. The CDR3 DNA follows: TGTGCCACCAGCAGAGTGGGGAACACTGAAGCTTTCTTT. This rearrangement joins TRBV15 to TRBJ1-1; D gene uncertain. Germline CDR1 LNHNV, CDR2 YYDKDF (reference sequence). CDR3 length: 13 amino acids. V shed 1 base and J shed 1 base, with 4 bases lying between them.

This clone was seen a single time. Additional DNA sequences in this sample encode the identical CDR3. V usage is TRBV28 and J usage is TRBJ1-3; TRBD1 aligns across 7 bases. V shed 2 bases and J 4 bases; nucleotides not matched to a gene: 2. The CDR3 sequence is 14 residues long. CDR1 MDHEN and CDR2 SYDVKM come from the germline V gene. The CDR3 coding sequence is TGTGCCAGCAGTTTAACAGGGGCCGGAAACACCATATATTTT. Translation gives CASSLTGAGNTIYF.